The 20 T cell receptor beta chains below all came from one sample that was sequenced in a study of cytomegalovirus exposure and HLA in healthy donors. The assay was immunoSEQ multiplex PCR, and TCRdb's table has in-frame clones only and misses some. The sample lists 150,000 to 200,000 clones, around 81% seen once, with 2% to 2.5% in the top ten. The sequenced sample was PBMCs. All receptors derive from a young man in good health and CMV-seropositive.

V and J are TRBV6-6 and TRBJ2-1; possibly TRBD2 for D (5 bases). V was cut by 6 bases and J by 8 bases, with 17 bases left in between. CDR1 MNHNY and CDR2 SVGAGI come from the germline V gene (reference sequence). The CDR3 length is 14 residues. In DNA form, the CDR3 reads TGTGCCAGCAGGCTAGCTCAAGGTCGGGATGAGCAGTTCTTC. Translated, it gives CASRLAQGRDEQFF.

This chain uses TRBV6-5 with TRBJ2-5; TRBD2 is a possible D gene (5 bases). The CDR3 runs 14 residues. The germline gives CDR1 MNHEY, CDR2 SVGAGI. V was clipped by 7 bases and J by 7 bases, with 19 bases between them. In DNA form, the CDR3 reads TGTGCCAGCATCGCCACTGCGTTCCGGGGGACCCAGTACTTC. The encoded protein is CASIATAFRGTQYF.

The V and J genes are TRBV5-1 and TRBJ2-3; D is perhaps TRBD1 (6 bases). V lost 4 bases and J lost 0, with 12 bases in between. This CDR3 has 15 residues. The germline V gene has CDR1 SGHRS and CDR2 YFSETQ. Written as DNA, the CDR3 is TGCGCCAGCAGCCTGAGGACAGATAGCACAGATACGCAGTATTTT. Encoded protein: CASSLRTDSTDTQYF.

The chain uses TRBV7-2 and TRBJ1-5, with no clear D. Germline V gene data show CDR1 as SGHTA and CDR2 as FQGNSA. The ends were cut back, 5 bases at V and 4 bases at J, with 9 bases in the middle. The CDR3 sequence is 13 residues long. CDR3 in amino acids: CASSVRGNQPQHF. CDR3 bases: TGTGCCAGCAGCGTCCGCGGTAATCAGCCCCAGCATTTT. The variable domain in full, with the rest retrieved from reference TRBV7-2 and TRBJ1-5, is GAGVSQSPSNKVTEKGKDVELRCDPISGHTALYWYRQSLGQGLEFLIYFQGNSAPDKSGLPSDRFSAERTGGSVSTLTIQRTQQEDSAVYLCASSVRGNQPQHFGDGTRLSIL.

This chain joins TRBV7-2 and TRBJ2-3, with TRBD2 matching over 13 bases. J was trimmed by 4 bases and V by 0 bases; bases with no gene match: 4. Germline V gives CDR1 SGHTA, CDR2 FQGNSA. There are 17 residues in the CDR3. CDR3 sequence (DNA): TGTGCCAGCAGCTTAGCTGCGACTAGCGGGGGGTCAGATACGCAGTATTTT. It specifies CASSLAATSGGSDTQYF.

CDR3 amino acids: CASSQRAGARGSYEQYF. The CDR3 region has the DNA TGTGCCAGCAGCCAAAGGGCGGGGGCGCGGGGTTCCTACGAGCAGTACTTC. The rearrangement joins TRBV9 to TRBJ2-7, with D perhaps matching TRBD2 (7 bases). Trimming removed 4 bases at V and 1 base at J, with 21 bases between. This CDR3 comprises 17 residues. The germline gives CDR1 SGDLS, CDR2 YYNGEE.

This clone was picked up a small number of times. The DNA for the CDR3 is TGTGCCAGCAGTTTATTGAACGGTTACGAGCAGTACTTC. Protein: CASSLLNGYEQYF. The chain employs TRBV27 and TRBJ2-7; D gene ambiguous. V was trimmed by 1 base and J by 4 bases, leaving 8 bases between them. The CDR3 sequence is 13 residues long. Germline CDR1 reads MNHEY; CDR2 reads SMNVEV (reference sequence).

The count of this clone is one. The genes are TRBV10-3 and TRBJ2-3, with 14 nucleotides matching TRBD2. Trimming took 5 bases from V and 4 from J; bases not matched to a gene: 2. The germline V gene encodes CDR1 ENHRY and CDR2 SYGVKD. This CDR3 has 15 residues. CDR3 protein: CAISPGLAGADTQYF. In DNA form, the CDR3 reads TGTGCCATCAGTCCGGGACTAGCGGGGGCAGATACGCAGTATTTT.

This clone was counted a few times. The chain links TRBV9 to TRBJ1-2; D might be TRBD1 (6 bases). CDR3 length: 12 amino acids. The germline V gene encodes CDR1 SGDLS and CDR2 YYNGEE. Trimming stripped 6 bases from V and 0 bases from J, with 6 bases between. Here the CDR3 reads CASNRANYGYTF. CDR3 sequence (DNA): TGTGCCAGCAACAGGGCTAACTATGGCTACACCTTC.

The rearrangement joins TRBV4-3 to TRBJ1-2, with 11 bases matching TRBD1. CDR3 size: 18 residues. The trim removed 3 bases at V and 3 bases at J, leaving 12 bases unmatched. Germline lookup yields CDR1 LGHNA and CDR2 YSLEER. The CDR3 DNA follows: TGCGCCAGCAGCCAGGCCGGGACAGGGGGTTTAGGGGACTATGGCTACACCTTC. Translated: CASSQAGTGGLGDYGYTF.

This chain uses TRBV11-3 with TRBJ2-5; D is possibly TRBD2 (5 bases). Germline-derived CDR1 and CDR2 are SGHNT and YENEEA. The CDR3 covers 14 residues. Between the trimmed V and J ends, which lost 4 bases and 5 bases, there was a span of 14 bases. The CDR3 DNA reads as TGTGCCAGCAGCTCCCGAGGGAGTCCTGAGACCCAGTACTTC. Residues: CASSSRGSPETQYF.

The V gene is TRBV14, the J gene TRBJ2-7; the D is unclear. CDR3 length: 15 amino acids. Germline CDR1 is SGHDN and CDR2 is FVKESK. The V and J ends lost 0 bases and 6 bases respectively, with 15 bases between them. CDR3 nucleotides: TGTGCCAGCAGCCAAGATTGGAGCCCAATTTCCGAGCAGTACTTC. This gives the protein CASSQDWSPISEQYF. Drawing the rest from reference TRBV14 and TRBJ2-7, the complete variable domain is EAGVTQFPSHSVIEKGQTVTLRCDPISGHDNLYWYRRVMGKEIKFLLHFVKESKQDESGMPNNRFLAERTGGTYSTLKVQPAELEDSGVYFCASSQDWSPISEQYFGPGTRLTVT.

This rearrangement joins TRBV19 to TRBJ1-2, with a weak D call TRBD1 (5 bases). V was pared by 6 bases and J by 8 bases, with 16 bases between. The CDR3 contains 13 residues. Germline V gives CDR1 LNHDA, CDR2 SQIVND (reference sequence). The CDR3 is CASRMAGSSGYTF. In DNA form, the CDR3 reads TGTGCCAGTAGAATGGCAGGGTCCTCCGGCTACACCTTC.

CDR3 in amino acids: CASSLGDNEQFF. CDR3 in DNA: TGTGCCAGCAGCTTAGGCGACAATGAGCAGTTCTTC. The J gene is TRBJ2-1, the V gene TRBV7-8; D unresolved. The length of the CDR3 is 12 residues. V was trimmed by 1 base and J by 5 bases, leaving 3 bases between them. The V gene's germline CDR1 is SGHVS and CDR2 FQNEAQ.

This rearrangement joins TRBV18 to TRBJ1-6, with D hard to call. The CDR3 totals 16 residues. Trimming left V 7 bases short and J 0 bases short, with 13 bases between. Germline CDR1 and CDR2: KGHSH and LQKENI. The CDR3 bases are TGTGCCAGCTGGTCAGGCGAAAGCTCCTATAATTCACCCCTCCACTTT. This gives the protein CASWSGESSYNSPLHF.

CDR3 nucleotides: TGTGCCACCAGCAGAGGAACGGAGGGTGGATACACTGAAGCTTTCTTT. It encodes CATSRGTEGGYTEAFF. The genes are TRBV15 and TRBJ1-1; D not certain. Germline-derived CDR1 and CDR2 are LNHNV and YYDKDF (reference sequence). Trimming removed 1 base at V and 3 bases at J, with 15 bases between. The CDR3 length is 16 residues.

The chain has TRBV10-3 and TRBJ2-7, with 8 bases lining up with TRBD2. Germline loops: CDR1 ENHRY, CDR2 SYGVKD. This CDR3 is 14 amino acids long. The J segment lost 3 bases and the V segment lost 3 bases, leaving 4 bases of the junction unmatched. The DNA of the CDR3 is TGTGCCATCAGTGACATCGGGGGGGACTACGAGCAGTACTTC. Its protein is CAISDIGGDYEQYF.

A single count supports this clone. The CDR3 nucleotides are TGTGCCAGCAGTTACCTTGGCGGGGGTTACGAGCAGTACTTC. This encodes CASSYLGGGYEQYF. V is TRBV6-5 and J is TRBJ2-7; 7 bases match TRBD2. Germline lookup yields CDR1 MNHEY and CDR2 SVGAGI. This CDR3 comprises 14 residues. Trimming cost V 2 bases and J 4 bases; bases outside gene matches: 5.

V usage is TRBV28 and J usage is TRBJ2-1, with 7 bases fitting TRBD1. V shed 8 bases and J 6 bases; nucleotides not matched to a gene: 13. This CDR3 has 15 residues. CDR1 and CDR2 (germline): MDHEN, SYDVKM. This CDR3 is CASDVSGTAFNEQFF. As DNA, the CDR3 is TGTGCCAGCGACGTGTCCGGGACAGCGTTCAATGAGCAGTTCTTC.

This chain joins TRBV7-6 and TRBJ1-5; possible D gene TRBD1, 5 bases. V gave up 5 bases and J gave up 10 bases, with 12 bases separating them. The CDR3 is 12 amino acids. Germline V CDR1 and CDR2: SGHVS, FNYEAQ. The CDR3 bases are TGTGCCAGCAGCCCGGCGGGGCAACCCCAGCATTTT. Protein: CASSPAGQPQHF. The entire variable domain, with the rest obtained from reference TRBV7-6 and TRBJ1-5, is as follows: GAGVSQSPRYKVTKRGQDVALRCDPISGHVSLYWYRQALGQGPEFLTYFNYEAQQDKSGLPNDRFSAERPEGSISTLTIQRTEQRDSAMYRCASSPAGQPQHFGDGTRLSIL.